The source of this TCR beta chain is a study of blood T cell repertoires in COVID-19 (dated by TCRdb to the early 2020s). With regard to the full study: The collaborator samples originated in the United States, Italy and Spain and spanned the acute and convalescent phases of COVID-19. A freely available public database, intended as a resource for researchers studying the immune response to SARS-CoV-2, is where the repertoires were released. A de-identified subject ID, COVID-19 status, age in years and sex were almost always included in the sample metadata. Deeply sampled blood TCRbeta repertoires from subjects exposed to, actively infected with, or recovered from COVID-19 were included in the dataset. The samples were drawn from two sources: the first 160 participants of the ongoing ImmuneRACE study, and about 1,300 subjects contributed by 6 global collaborators. Where available, HLA class I and class II types were obtained from metadata supplied by the sample provider rather than from assay-based typing. The material from the prospective study consisted of cDNA or gDNA derived from T cells, B-cell-depleted T cells, or PBMCs.

The immunoSEQ Assay, a bias-controlled multiplex PCR, was used to amplify TCRbeta CDR3 regions from genomic DNA. Per the authors' processing: Within the assay, amplification of reference gene primers was used to estimate how many nucleated cells each sample contained. Sequence reads were collapsed and filtered to measure the absolute abundance of every unique TCRbeta CDR3 rearrangement. For each sample, productive Simpson clonality was calculated as the square root of Simpson's diversity index over productive rearrangements. The table was pulled from immuneACCESS by TCRdb, which kept in-frame rearrangements only. Such tables lose some clones; where checked, under half of the loss comes from unresolved V genes, and the rest has no known cause. The V and J calls and the clone size are those of that table, but D and trimming were determined from the DNA. This sample holds 120,000 or so clones; about four fifths were observed only once. Jointly, the top ten make up around an eighth of the sample.

About this clone: Its antigen remains undetermined. No quality values exist for individual bases; no much larger clone is one base distant.

CDR3 length: 15 amino acids, cysteine to phenylalanine. Here the CDR3 DNA is all that survives: 45 bases in frame from base 1. V is trimmed back by 4 bases and J by 0 bases, and the junction contains 4 bases that no gene match accounts for. As encoded in the germline V gene, CDR1 is SNHLY while CDR2 is FYNNEI. Findings and caveats that apply to the study as a whole: How much clinical and demographic metadata was included differed by source and by participant, and the metadata was provided uncurated.

Samples from volunteer blood donors who had recovered from COVID-19 were contributed by a second Seattle source. The collaborating institutions used their own protocols to collect whole blood in K2EDTA tubes. Collaborator samples were shipped for TCRbeta analysis as frozen whole blood, isolated PBMCs, or DNA extracted from either sample type. The receptor was isolated from a woman aged 25 to 39 who had recovered from COVID-19. The sequence is built from TRBV2 and TRBJ1-1, with 8 junctional bases fitting TRBD1. Specimen: peripheral blood. This receptor carries the CDR3 CASSVNRGMNTEAFF. The nucleotide sequence is TGTGCCAGCAGTGTGAACAGGGGGATGAACACTGAAGCTTTCTTT.